Detailed here is one TCR beta chain. The clone's antigen remains unknown. No much larger clonotype is one base removed from it; base qualities were not supplied. In total, approximately 700 healthy bone marrow donors made up the cohort. Cohort members were all nominally healthy when sampled, although unrecorded immune exposures were likely present. The donor was CMV seronegative and belonged to the group of 352 seronegative cohort members. Each donor provided a peripheral blood sample, and peripheral blood mononuclear cells were used for TCR beta sequencing. The Qiagen DNeasy Blood Extraction Kit was used to extract genomic DNA from the blood cell samples. This sample was taken from a study of cytomegalovirus exposure and HLA in healthy donors (dated by TCRdb to about 2017). In terms of the full investigation: An earlier analysis of some 550 of the donors reported 276 Gb of sequence data and around 120 million unique TCR beta sequences from about 200 million T cells. Approximately 300 gigabases of sequencing data and around 88 million unique TCR sequences made up an early release that covered fewer than 650 HLA-typed donors. Of the 300 to 450 genotyped donors, over 80% were placed in the genetic ancestry cluster associated with self-reported Caucasian donors. The study aimed to test whether signatures of past pathogen exposure could be identified by cataloging public T cell receptors. Using immunosequencing, the study profiled T cell repertoires from around 680 subjects and related those repertoires to cytomegalovirus serostatus. Besides the first cohort of 666 subjects, a separate validation cohort made up of roughly 120 different subjects was used. To predict cytomegalovirus infection status, the study brought together high-throughput TCR immunosequencing, statistical association of individual TCRs with disease status, and machine learning. A later analysis re-analyzed previously published TCR beta repertoires from hundreds of donors and added high-resolution HLA genotyping to study TCR occurrence patterns. Rather than drawing on any new phenotypic data, the later analysis identified candidate immune exposures from TCR beta sequences and the way those sequences occurred across donors. In an earlier analysis of roughly 580 of the donors, high-throughput TCR beta sequencing was used to judge whether each TCR beta V gene segment behaved as functional or pseudogenic. Donor age, sex, ethnicity and CMV serostatus were collected together with the repertoire data. In a later genetic analysis, genome-wide SNP genotypes for about 65% of the roughly 700 donors were used, and that subset was treated as a discovery cohort. All discovery cohort repertoires had been generated using a single sequencing platform. HLA typing covered class I and class II loci at four-digit resolution. The number of typed donors differed by locus: about 620-640 for A, B, C, DRB1 and DQB1; 522 for DQA1; 600 to 610 for DPA1; and around 490 for DPB1. Five DR-DQ haplotypes were treated as single units for association and clustering because of strong linkage in the cohort. On average, around 240,000 unique TCR beta nucleotide sequences were sequenced per donor among about 400 genotyped donors of the cohort, with about 17% of those sequences being non-productive.

The library was obtained by the immunoSEQ multiplex PCR assay. For the multiplex PCR, a mixture combining 60 forward primers for TCR Vbeta segments and 13 reverse primers for TCR Jbeta segments was used. Amplification of the CDR3 region of rearranged TCR beta genes was performed with a multiplex PCR assay on genomic DNA. The amplified TCR beta libraries were sequenced on the Illumina HiSeq System as 87-base-pair reads. As for the authors' bioinformatics: A later analysis tallied 70 million to 100 million unique TCR beta chains across the 550 to 850 repertoires, and around 12 million of those chains were shared by two or more donors. Raw reads were error-corrected and collapsed into unique sequences by a nearest-neighbor algorithm in which closely related sequences were merged to remove PCR and sequencing errors. To assign V, D and J gene segments, CDR3 sequences were aligned to IMGT reference sequences. Each retained sequence needed at least a six-nucleotide match to both a V gene segment and a J gene segment. Rearrangements were classified as productive when the CDR3 lacked stop codons and remained in frame with V and J, and all other rearrangements were classified as non-productive. Following IMGT convention, CDR3 was defined as the stretch from the second conserved V-encoded cysteine to the conserved J-encoded phenylalanine. In an earlier analysis of roughly 610 of the donors, sequences lacking an unambiguous match to a single V gene segment were excluded. In an earlier analysis of approximately 610 of the donors, V segments were called functional above 56.7% productive rearrangements and were called segregating when the between-donor standard deviation exceeded 5%. A statistical classification framework was built for diagnosing cytomegalovirus status from the catalog of TCR beta chain sequences. A later analysis assigned V and J genes by comparing TCR nucleotide sequences with IMGT/GENE-DB human TR gene sequences. A later analysis assigned CDR3 sequences and most-parsimonious VDJ recombination scenarios with the TCRdist pipeline. In a later analysis, every TCR beta chain was defined by the combination of its CDR3 amino acid sequence and its V-gene family, and reads without a unique V-gene family were dropped. A later analysis removed roughly 590 highly shared, low-generation-probability nucleotide sequences to deal with suspected cross-contamination and a sequencing artifact. For each public chain, a later analysis derived a clonal expansion index from normalized ranks of inferred template counts within each repertoire. A later analysis computed generation probabilities with a VDJ recombination model fitted to out-of-frame rearrangements, and checked the results against IGoR. Hypergeometric tests were used in a later analysis to score TCR-TCR, TCR-HLA and TCR-CMV co-occurrence, with a repertoire-size bias correction applied to the TCR pairs. A later analysis estimated false discovery rates by permuting HLA or CMV assignments 20 times. In a later analysis, co-occurring TCRs were grouped using DBSCAN, with TCRdist sequence similarity added in when clustering inside HLA-allele-positive subsets. For co-occurrence clustering, repertoires with fewer than 30,000 or more than 120,000 public chains were excluded, along with five or six repertoires with anomalous nucleotide sharing. TCRdb re-hosts the immuneACCESS table, in-frame sequences only. Its copies lack some clones; in the studies checked, an unresolved V gene accounts for under half of them, and the cause for the rest is not known. V, J and clone size are those of that table, while D and trimming were read from the DNA. In this sample the table shows 150,000 to 200,000 clones, more than 75% of which occur a single time. Of the sample, around 1.6% is held by the ten largest clones.

What the research found in general, with its limitations: Only TCR beta chains were sequenced in this cohort, and the absence of alpha or paired-chain data limited detectable features. According to a later analysis, parvovirus B19, influenza, CMV and Epstein-Barr virus appeared linked to several top co-occurrence clusters. When HLA alleles, especially DR and DQ, strongly co-occurred, TCR associations were difficult to assign to individual alleles. Most TCR sequences were seen in very few donors, while some public TCRs were found in many individuals. In a later analysis, most CMV-associated TCR beta chains were found to appear HLA-restricted, with HLA associations seemingly driven largely by CMV exposure. In vitro tests confirmed that three of the cytomegalovirus-associated TCR beta chains recognize cytomegalovirus antigens. In a later analysis, some 18,000 TCR beta sequences were associated with specific HLA alleles at a false discovery rate of 0.05. Cytomegalovirus status was reported to be diagnosed by the classifier with high specificity and sensitivity in both the original and validation cohorts. In an earlier analysis of about 600 of the donors, most TCR beta V segments appeared in productive rearrangements about 90% or about 30% of the time, broadly matching IMGT annotations. Roughly uniform sequencing depth across donors was assumed in presence/absence analyses, although this assumption may not hold. A later genetic analysis associated a missense DCLRE1C variant with V-gene and J-gene trimming of TCR beta chains, and an independent cohort replicated the association. A group of highly shared sequence variants was considered likely to be a technical artifact of the sequencing pipeline. Correlated functional status among segregating V segments might reflect linkage disequilibrium, but an unknown experimental factor could not be ruled out. In a later analysis, TCR association rates were found to vary across HLA loci, with the most associated TCRs seen for DRB1 alleles and the fewest for HLA-C alleles. HLA typing was unavailable for some donors at each locus, so association tests used only the typed subset. In the study, 150 to 200 TCR beta chains were listed as associated with cytomegalovirus. For the cohort, immune exposure information was limited to CMV serostatus. In a later analysis, HLA-associated TCR beta chains showed more clonal expansion and lower generation probabilities than non-associated chains that were equally common. The authors suggested that the approach could potentially be generalized to other disease states and immunological phenotypes. Around 16 rarely observed V segments, including chromosome 9 orphons, were excluded from the earlier analysis of a few hundred of the donors because counts were too low. A further reported finding was that TCR beta sequences accurately predicted the HLA-A and HLA-B alleles for most subjects in the first cohort. According to a later genetic analysis, donors in an Asian-associated ancestry cluster had fewer N-insertions in productive TCRs than the approximately 700-donor mean.

The clonotype originates from a woman in her forties or fifties in good health and CMV-seronegative. Specimen: PBMCs.

The DNA sequence reads TGTGCCAGCATTAAACAGGACAGGGGGGACGAGCAGTACTTC. This gives the protein CASIKQDRGDEQYF. This chain joins TRBV28 to TRBJ2-5; 10 bases in between match TRBD1. The assigned J gene may be wrong: the sequence end matches TRBJ2-7 better. CDR1 and CDR2 are read off the germline V gene as MDHEN and SYDVKM. The CDR3 sequence holds 14 residues, the cysteine and phenylalanine included. The read is trimmed to its CDR3 DNA, 42 bases read in frame from base 1.